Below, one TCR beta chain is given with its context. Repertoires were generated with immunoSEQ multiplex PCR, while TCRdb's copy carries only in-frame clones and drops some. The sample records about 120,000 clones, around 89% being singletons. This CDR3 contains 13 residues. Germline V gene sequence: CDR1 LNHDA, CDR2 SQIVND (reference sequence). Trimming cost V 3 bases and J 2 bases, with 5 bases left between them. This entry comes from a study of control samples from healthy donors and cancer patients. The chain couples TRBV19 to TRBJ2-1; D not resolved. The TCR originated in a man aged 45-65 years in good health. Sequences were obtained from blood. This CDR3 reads CASSIVPYNEQFF. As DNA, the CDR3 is TGTGCCAGTAGTATCGTTCCCTACAATGAGCAGTTCTTC.